These 18 T cell receptor beta chains were all obtained from the same sample, sequenced in a study of blood T cell repertoires in COVID-19. Profiled with immunoSEQ multiplex PCR; TCRdb holds only in-frame clones, not every one. This table holds 350,000 to 450,000 clones, about 85% found once. The source material was peripheral blood. The source of these receptors is a woman under 30 with acute or convalescent COVID-19.

This clone appeared once. V gene TRBV2 combines with J gene TRBJ2-1; D might be TRBD2 (6 bases). V was pared by 9 bases and J by 9 bases, with 21 bases between. The CDR3 is 14 amino acids. Germline V gives CDR1 SNHLY, CDR2 FYNNEI. The CDR3 sequence is CASSQIRLEGEQFF. CDR3 DNA: TGTGCCAGTAGCCAAATACGACTAGAAGGTGAGCAGTTCTTC.

The chain recombines TRBV28 with TRBJ2-1; 7 nucleotides line up with TRBD2. From germline, CDR1 is MDHEN and CDR2 SYDVKM. After removal of 3 bases from V and 6 bases from J, the junction contained 8 bases not matched to a gene. The CDR3 covers 15 residues. This CDR3 reads CASSLGTNGGNEQFF. DNA for the CDR3: TGTGCCAGCAGTTTGGGGACTAACGGGGGCAATGAGCAGTTCTTC.

The CDR3 nucleotides are TGTGCCAGCAGCTCCGGGACAAACTATGGCTACACCTTC. Its protein is CASSSGTNYGYTF. J is TRBJ1-2 and V is TRBV7-9; weak D call: TRBD1 (6 bases). Trimming shortened V by 4 bases and J by 2 bases, and 8 bases separated the two germline ends. This CDR3 has 13 residues. Germline V gene sequence: CDR1 SEHNR, CDR2 FQNEAQ (reference sequence).

The chain has TRBV7-3 and TRBJ2-1; 8 bases fit TRBD1. Germline CDR1 SGHTA, CDR2 FQGTGA. The CDR3 extends over 15 amino acids. V was pared by 5 bases and J by 5 bases, with 8 bases of the junction left unmatched. CDR3 loop: CASSQETGVHNEQFF. CDR3 in DNA: TGTGCCAGCAGCCAAGAGACAGGGGTCCACAATGAGCAGTTCTTC.

This clone was seen just once. The chain is built from TRBV3-1 (or the pseudogene TRBV3-2) and TRBJ2-7; possible D gene TRBD1, 5 bases. The V end was cut by 1 base, the J end by 2 bases, with 9 bases between. Looked up from germline, CDR1 is LGHDT and CDR2 is YNNKEL (reference sequence). This CDR3 region has 14 residues. The CDR3, as DNA: TGTGCCAGCAGCCAAGCCTCAGGGCCCTACGAGCAGTACTTC. Protein sequence: CASSQASGPYEQYF.

This chain connects TRBV7-9 to TRBJ1-2; unclear D gene. CDR3 length equals 13 residues. Looked up from germline, CDR1 is SEHNR and CDR2 is FQNEAQ (reference sequence). The V end lost 4 bases, the J end lost 0 bases, and 6 bases lay between the germline ends. This chain's CDR3 is CASSSSSNYGYTF. In DNA, the CDR3 is TGTGCCAGCAGCTCGTCCTCTAACTATGGCTACACCTTC.

This sequence joins TRBV28 and TRBJ2-3; perhaps TRBD1 as D (6 bases). Germline CDR1 MDHEN, CDR2 SYDVKM. V gave up 6 bases and J gave up 1 base, with 14 bases separating them. This CDR3 is 15 amino acids long. The CDR3 sequence: CASSPQGSGTDTQYF. The CDR3 coding sequence is TGTGCCAGCAGCCCACAGGGTAGTGGCACAGATACGCAGTATTTT. Using reference TRBV28 and TRBJ2-3 for the parts outside the CDR3, the full variable domain is DVKVTQSSRYLVKRTGEKVFLECVQDMDHENMFWYRQDPGLGLRLIYFSYDVKMKEKGDIPEGYSVSREKKERFSLILESASTNQTSMYLCASSPQGSGTDTQYFGPGTRLTVL.

V and J are TRBV6-5 and TRBJ1-3; the match to TRBD1 covers 9 bases. The CDR3 loop spans 15 amino acids. Germline-derived CDR1 and CDR2 are MNHEY and SVGAGI. After removal of 4 bases from V and 2 bases from J, the junction contained 3 bases not matched to a gene. CDR3 sequence (DNA): TGTGCCAGCAGTTCCGGGACAGGGACTGGAAACACCATATATTTT. Residues: CASSSGTGTGNTIYF.

The chain couples TRBV5-4 to TRBJ1-6; TRBD1 matches 7 bases. The length of the CDR3 is 16 residues. Per germline, CDR1 SGHNT and CDR2 YYREEE (reference sequence). V was clipped by 0 bases and J by 9 bases; unmatched bases: 9. Written as DNA, the CDR3 is TGTGCCAGCAGCTTGGGTACAGGGGACACCATTTCACCCCTCCACTTT. It codes for CASSLGTGDTISPLHF.

The chain employs TRBV7-3 and TRBJ2-1, with 13 bases lining up with TRBD2. The V and J ends lost 4 bases and 10 bases, in that order; junction bases with no gene match: 7. The length of the CDR3 is 15 residues. Germline CDR1 SGHTA, CDR2 FQGTGA. The CDR3 loop reads CASSSRTSGGLEQFF. The CDR3 nucleotides are TGTGCCAGCAGCTCCAGGACTAGCGGGGGTTTGGAGCAGTTCTTC.

This clone was recorded a few times. The chain carries TRBV3-1 (or the pseudogene TRBV3-2) and TRBJ1-1, with D maybe TRBD1 (5 bases). V was clipped by 0 bases and J by 5 bases, with 7 bases between them. In germline, CDR1 is LGHDT, CDR2 YNNKEL (reference sequence). The CDR3 length is 13 residues. CDR3 nucleotides: TGTGCCAGCAGCCAAGAGGGGGGTACTGAAGCTTTCTTT. This translates into CASSQEGGTEAFF.

This clone was seen a few times. The chain links TRBV15 to TRBJ1-2; 7 nucleotides line up with TRBD1. Germline V gene lookup returns CDR1 LNHNV and CDR2 YYDKDF (reference sequence). This CDR3 region has 16 residues. The V segment lost 1 base and the J segment 3 bases; nucleotides outside the gene matches: 8. As DNA, the CDR3 is TGTGCCACCAGCAGAGTTTCCGGGACAGCCTACTATGGCTACACCTTC. Encoded protein: CATSRVSGTAYYGYTF.

This clone was seen only a few times. J is TRBJ1-2 and V is TRBV5-8, with TRBD1 matching 11 bases. After removal of 5 bases from V and 8 bases from J, the junction contained 8 bases not matched to a gene. Germline values: CDR1 SGHTS, CDR2 YDEGEE. The CDR3 consists of 14 residues. The CDR3 DNA reads TGTGCCAGCAGGTGGACAGGGGGCGCGTTAGGCTACACCTTC. Its protein is CASRWTGGALGYTF.

This chain joins TRBV27 and TRBJ2-7; 7 bases match TRBD1. The CDR3 runs 14 residues. V trimming: 5 bases; J trimming: 3 bases; junction bases outside the gene matches: 7. From germline, CDR1 is MNHEY and CDR2 SMNVEV (reference sequence). CDR3 bases: TGTGCCAGCAGTCCGGGACAGAGATACTACGAGCAGTACTTC. Translation gives CASSPGQRYYEQYF.

The rearrangement links TRBV4-1 to TRBJ2-5; 8 bases align to TRBD2. CDR3 length: 17 amino acids. Germline CDR1 MGHRA, CDR2 YSYEKL. J gave up 1 base and V 0 bases, and 7 bases lay outside the gene matches. CDR3 in amino acids: CASSQEGISGVQETQYF. CDR3 bases: TGCGCCAGCAGCCAAGAAGGAATTAGCGGGGTCCAAGAGACCCAGTACTTC.

The chain couples TRBV29-1 to TRBJ1-1, with 9 nucleotides matching TRBD1. The CDR3 spans 14 residues. Germline V lookup: CDR1 SQVTM, CDR2 ANQGSEA. V shed 6 bases and J 5 bases; nucleotides not matched to a gene: 10. CDR3: CSVVYRGRFTEAFF. As DNA, the CDR3 is TGCAGCGTAGTTTACAGGGGGCGCTTTACTGAAGCTTTCTTT. Combining the CDR3 with reference TRBV29-1 and TRBJ1-1 gives the whole variable domain SAVISQKPSRDICQRGTSLTIQCQVDSQVTMMFWYRQQPGQSLTLIATANQGSEATYESGFVIDKFPISRPNLTFSTLTVSNMSPEDSSIYLCSVVYRGRFTEAFFGQGTRLTVV.

The V gene is TRBV7-3, the J gene TRBJ2-2; TRBD1 matches at 7 bases. Unmatched junction bases numbered 3, after V lost 2 bases and J lost 0 bases. This CDR3 has 16 residues. Per the germline V gene, CDR1 is SGHTA and CDR2 is FQGTGA. The CDR3 spells CASSLGTDPNTGELFF. In DNA, the CDR3 is TGTGCCAGCAGCTTAGGGACAGACCCGAACACCGGGGAGCTGTTTTTT.

J is TRBJ2-2 and V is TRBV28; perhaps TRBD1 as D (5 bases). Germline CDR1 MDHEN, CDR2 SYDVKM. The CDR3 loop spans 16 amino acids. V gave up 7 bases and J gave up 0 bases, with 15 bases separating them. CDR3 protein: CASTEGANANTGELFF. CDR3 sequence (DNA): TGTGCCAGCACCGAAGGGGCCAACGCGAACACCGGGGAGCTGTTTTTT.